This entry concerns a single T cell receptor beta chain. The antigen remains unidentified. V was clipped by 0 bases and J by 7 bases, with 10 bases between them. The CDR3 has 13 residues. The germline gives CDR1 SGHRS, CDR2 YFSETQ. The data stem from a study of identical twins. TCRdb re-called the 5' RACE reads with MiXCR, one entry per CDR3 protein. This table has some 730,000 distinct CDR3 sequences, around a sixth appearing once. General study results and limits: For cord blood, abundant beta clonotypes had fewer insertions, unlike memory repertoires, which showed none.

These data were likewise used in another study, on T cells expressing NK-cell markers.

The genes are TRBV5-1 and TRBJ1-1, with D perhaps matching TRBD1 (5 bases). The clonotype originates from a woman aged 18-29 years in good health. Sequenced material: PBMCs. DNA for the CDR3: TGCGCCAGCAGCTTGGGGGGACTCCTTGAAGCTTTCTTT. It encodes CASSLGGLLEAFF.